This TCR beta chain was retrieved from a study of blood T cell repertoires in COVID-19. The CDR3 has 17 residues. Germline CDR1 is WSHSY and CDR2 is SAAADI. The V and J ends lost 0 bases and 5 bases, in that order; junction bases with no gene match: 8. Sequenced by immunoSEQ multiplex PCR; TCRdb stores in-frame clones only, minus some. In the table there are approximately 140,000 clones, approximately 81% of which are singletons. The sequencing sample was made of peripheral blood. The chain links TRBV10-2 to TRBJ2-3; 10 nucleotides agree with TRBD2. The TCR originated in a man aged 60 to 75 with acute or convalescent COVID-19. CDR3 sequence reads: CASSESLAGAGKDTQYF. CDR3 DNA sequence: TGCGCCAGCAGTGAGTCCCTAGCGGGAGCGGGTAAAGATACGCAGTATTTT.